This TCR beta chain was retrieved from a study of T-cell memory formation after mild COVID-19. Whole-study results and caveats: Contracting CD8+ clones were enriched in EMRA, CD4+ mainly in CM and EM.

The CDR3 loop spans 15 amino acids. V lost 0 bases, J lost 10 bases, and 18 bases lay in between. Looked up from germline, CDR1 is MRHNA and CDR2 is SNTAGT. Of note for this clonotype: As yet, its antigen is unknown.

TCRalpha and TCRbeta libraries used 5'RACE with constant-segment primers and UMIs. TCRdb redid the calling of the 5' RACE reads with MiXCR, one entry per CDR3 protein. This table holds approximately 270,000 distinct CDR3 sequences, under 20% found once. This chain uses TRBV6-4 with TRBJ1-1; D not resolved. Sequenced input: PBMCs or a T cell subset sorted from them (not recorded which). This sequence was found in a man aged 18-30 years who had mild COVID-19 (a few samples of this study predate the infection). Cell type and time point are not known. This chain's CDR3 is CASSDSKAGGGGAFF. The DNA for the CDR3 is TGTGCCAGCAGTGACTCGAAGGCGGGAGGCGGCGGAGCTTTCTTT.